This T cell receptor beta chain derives from a study of T-cell reconstitution after alpha-beta-depleted transplantation in children. Study-wide results and caveats: The origin of alpha-beta T cells about two months after transplant was reportedly several hundred expanded graft clones.

V lost 3 bases and J lost 6; bases outside the gene matches: 8. This CDR3 has 15 amino acids. This clonotype was recorded a few times. The antigen is not known. Using unique molecular identifiers, the investigators prepared the TCRbeta library. TCRdb reprocessed the PCR reads via MiXCR and lists one record per CDR3 protein. This sample has 97,000 or so distinct CDR3 sequences, with about 6.8% found just once. V and J are TRBV12-3 or TRBV12-4 and TRBJ2-1, with 7 bases matching TRBD2. Here the sequenced sample was PBMCs, taken before TCRalphabeta/CD19-depleted stem cell transplant. This clonotype was sampled from a boy aged 2 to 10 with acute lymphoblastic leukemia, due to receive a stem cell transplant. The CDR3 here is CASSLGGGGFNEQFF. CDR3 DNA sequence: TGTGCCAGCAGTTTGGGGGGGGGAGGGTTCAATGAGCAGTTCTTC.